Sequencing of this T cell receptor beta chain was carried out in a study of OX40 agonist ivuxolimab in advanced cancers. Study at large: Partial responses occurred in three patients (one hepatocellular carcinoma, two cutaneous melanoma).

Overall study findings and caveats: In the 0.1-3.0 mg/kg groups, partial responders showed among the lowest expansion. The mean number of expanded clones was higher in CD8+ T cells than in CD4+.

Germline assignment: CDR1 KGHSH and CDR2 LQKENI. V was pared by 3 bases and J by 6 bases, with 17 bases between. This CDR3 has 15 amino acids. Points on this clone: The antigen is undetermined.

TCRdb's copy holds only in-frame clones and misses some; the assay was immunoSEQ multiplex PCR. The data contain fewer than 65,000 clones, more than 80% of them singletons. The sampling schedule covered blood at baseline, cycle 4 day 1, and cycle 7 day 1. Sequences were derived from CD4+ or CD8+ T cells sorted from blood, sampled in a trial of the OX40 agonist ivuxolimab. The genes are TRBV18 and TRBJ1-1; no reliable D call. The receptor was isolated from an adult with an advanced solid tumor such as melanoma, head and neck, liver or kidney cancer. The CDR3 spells CASSPLVEGTAEAFF. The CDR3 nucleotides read TGTGCCAGCTCACCTCTAGTGGAGGGAACCGCTGAAGCTTTCTTT.